These 19 T cell receptor beta chains share one sample of origin, sequenced in a study of T-cell reconstitution after alpha-beta-depleted transplantation in children. Preparation of the TCRbeta library involved a method that used unique molecular identifiers. TCRdb passed the PCR reads through MiXCR, listing each CDR3 protein once. The sample holds 450,000 to 550,000 distinct CDR3 sequences; roughly 10% are singletons and the top ten take around 13%. The source material was PBMCs, mostly from graft donor cells, sampled 180 days after TCRalphabeta/CD19-depleted stem cell transplant. Source of these receptors: a female patient between 2 and 15 years old who had a stem cell transplant for aplastic anemia, so the T cells may come from the graft donor.

The chain employs TRBV6-1 and TRBJ2-2, with 14 bases lining up with TRBD2. The germline CDR1 and CDR2 sequences are MNHNS and SASEGT. This CDR3 contains 18 residues. Trimming cost V 1 base and J 5 bases; bases outside gene matches: 6. This CDR3 is CASSEVGRLAGGTGELFF. As DNA, the CDR3 is TGTGCCAGCAGTGAAGTAGGGAGACTAGCGGGAGGGACCGGGGAGCTGTTTTTT.

The chain joins TRBV6-2 or TRBV6-3 to TRBJ2-7, with 8 bases fitting TRBD1. CDR3 length: 14 residues. With V trimmed by 3 bases and J by 6 bases, 7 bases remained unmatched. CDR1 is MNHEY and CDR2 is SVGEGT in the germline V gene. The DNA for the CDR3 is TGTGCCAGCAGTTATCTTAAGGACAGGGCCGAGCAGTACGTC. Amino acids: CASSYLKDRAEQYV.

The chain joins TRBV16 to TRBJ1-1, with 7 bases aligning to TRBD1. Germline-derived CDR1 and CDR2 are KGHSY and FQNENV. J gave up 0 bases and V 4 bases, and 5 bases lay outside the gene matches. The CDR3 has 15 amino acids. In nucleotides, the CDR3 is TGTGCCAGCAGCCTCCGACAGGGTCTGAACACTGAAGCTTTCTTT. Protein sequence: CASSLRQGLNTEAFF.

This clonotype was observed a handful of times. This chain uses TRBV11-2 with TRBJ2-3; the match to TRBD2 covers 7 bases. The CDR3 length is 18 residues. The germline CDR1 and CDR2 sequences are SGHAT and FQNNGV. Losses at the gene ends were 5 bases for V and 7 bases for J; bases not matched to a gene: 21. CDR3 in DNA: TGTGCCAGCAGCCCCCGGCAAGGCGGGAGAGTCAGCGCAAATACGCAGTATTTT. Translation: CASSPRQGGRVSANTQYF.

The chain uses TRBV28 and TRBJ2-7; tentatively, D is TRBD1 (5 bases). The CDR3 sequence is 14 residues long. V lost 1 base to trimming and J lost 5 bases, with 12 bases between them. The germline gives CDR1 MDHEN, CDR2 SYDVKM. DNA for the CDR3: TGTGCCAGCAGTTTATCCCGGACAACCCACGAGCAGTACGTC. Translating it yields CASSLSRTTHEQYV.

The chain links TRBV7-9 to TRBJ2-4; 8 bases agree with TRBD2. Germline V gene lookup returns CDR1 SEHNR and CDR2 FQNEAQ (reference sequence). V was pared by 5 bases and J by 2 bases, with 5 bases of the junction left unmatched. The CDR3 has 15 amino acids. CDR3 protein: CASSRAGGSKNIQYF. As DNA, the CDR3 is TGTGCCAGCAGCCGGGCGGGAGGCTCCAAAAACATTCAGTACTTC.

This clonotype has at least ten counts. The chain joins TRBV20-1 to TRBJ2-7, with D maybe TRBD2 (6 bases). V was trimmed by 3 bases and J by 0 bases, leaving 9 bases between them. The CDR3 covers 13 residues. Germline assignment: CDR1 DFQATT and CDR2 SNEGSKA (reference sequence). CDR3 loop: CSARTSSSYEQYF. The CDR3 DNA reads TGCAGTGCTAGGACTAGTAGCTCCTACGAGCAGTACTTC.

The chain combines TRBV24-1 with TRBJ2-3; D is possibly TRBD2 (7 bases). The CDR3 runs 12 residues. Germline CDR1 is KGHDR and CDR2 is SFDVKD. V dropped 10 bases and J dropped 6 bases, with 13 bases sitting between them. CDR3 residues: CATEGGADTQYF. Here the CDR3 DNA reads TGTGCCACAGAGGGGGGGGCGGATACGCAGTATTTT.

This clonotype turned up a few times. The chain couples TRBV5-1 to TRBJ2-2; 8 bases agree with TRBD2. The CDR3 totals 18 residues. Germline lookup yields CDR1 SGHRS and CDR2 YFSETQ. After removal of 4 bases from V and 2 bases from J, the junction contained 13 bases not matched to a gene. The CDR3 DNA reads as TGCGCCAGCAGCCCCCGCGGGGCGGGAGGCTTCAACACCGGGGAGCTGTTTTTT. Amino acid sequence: CASSPRGAGGFNTGELFF.

This clonotype was counted between two and nine times. The chain links TRBV29-1 to TRBJ2-7; the D gene is possibly TRBD2 (5 bases). V lost 3 bases, J lost 0 bases, and 12 bases lay in between. Per the germline V gene, CDR1 is SQVTM and CDR2 is ANQGSEA. The CDR3 extends over 14 amino acids. The CDR3: CSVESRGSSYEQYV. Written as DNA, the CDR3 is TGCAGCGTTGAGTCCCGGGGAAGCTCCTACGAGCAGTACGTC.

In its sample, this clonotype was seen a few times. V gene TRBV28 combines with J gene TRBJ2-4; D is possibly TRBD2 (6 bases). V lost 6 bases, J lost 0 bases, and 18 bases lay in between. Germline V CDR1 and CDR2: MDHEN, SYDVKM. CDR3 length: 17 amino acids. This CDR3 reads CASSIPGTGIAKNIQYF. CDR3 coding DNA: TGTGCCAGCAGCATTCCCGGGACTGGGATAGCCAAAAACATTCAGTACTTC.

The chain has TRBV4-1 and TRBJ2-7, with D perhaps TRBD2 (5 bases). Trimming left V 4 bases short and J 0 bases short, with 19 bases between. CDR3 length equals 17 residues. Germline V lookup: CDR1 MGHRA, CDR2 YSYEKL. The CDR3 region is CASSPAERGTSSYEQYV. The CDR3, as DNA: TGCGCCAGCAGCCCGGCGGAACGGGGAACTAGCTCCTACGAGCAGTACGTC.

This clonotype was detected only a few times. J is TRBJ2-2 and V is TRBV5-1; weak D call: TRBD1 (6 bases). CDR3 length equals 13 residues. V was shortened by 7 bases and J by 5 bases, with 12 bases between the two germline ends. The germline gives CDR1 SGHRS, CDR2 YFSETQ. The CDR3 loop is CASAGAETGELFF. The CDR3 coding sequence is TGCGCCAGCGCAGGGGCTGAGACCGGGGAGCTGTTTTTT.

There are many counts of this clonotype. This rearrangement joins TRBV20-1 to TRBJ2-3, with 10 bases fitting TRBD1. With V trimmed by 1 base and J by 4 bases, 2 bases remained unmatched. Per the germline V gene, CDR1 is DFQATT and CDR2 is SNEGSKA (reference sequence). This CDR3 is built from 14 residues. CDR3 region: CSARAGQGADTQYF. In nucleotides, the CDR3 is TGCAGTGCTAGAGCAGGACAGGGGGCAGATACGCAGTATTTT.

This chain links TRBV29-1 with TRBJ2-2; 7 nucleotides align to TRBD1. Germline V gives CDR1 SQVTM, CDR2 ANQGSEA. This CDR3 is 14 amino acids long. V trimming: 4 bases; J trimming: 2 bases; junction bases outside the gene matches: 4. The CDR3, as DNA: TGCAGCGTTGCAGGGACAGTAAACACCGGGGAGCTGTTTTTT. Its translation: CSVAGTVNTGELFF.

In this sample, this clonotype turned up many times. The chain is built from TRBV5-5 and TRBJ1-2, with D possibly TRBD1 on 5 matching bases. Trimming took off 0 bases at V and 4 bases at J, with 13 bases between the two ends. Per the germline V gene, CDR1 is SGHKS and CDR2 is YYEKEE (reference sequence). The CDR3 extends over 15 amino acids. Here the CDR3 reads CASSLDPRDLYGYTF. In DNA, the CDR3 is TGTGCCAGCAGCTTGGATCCCCGGGACCTCTATGGCTACACCTTC.

The chain joins TRBV9 to TRBJ2-1; tentative D call: TRBD1 (6 bases). Trimming pared 0 bases from V and 6 bases from J, leaving 10 bases between. The CDR3 is 14 amino acids. Germline loops: CDR1 SGDLS, CDR2 YYNGEE. The CDR3 DNA sequence: TGTGCCAGCAGCGTAGAGCCAGGGGCCAATGAGCAGTTCTTC. Protein sequence: CASSVEPGANEQFF. Supplemented by reference TRBV9 and TRBJ2-1, the full variable domain reads DSGVTQTPKHLITATGQRVTLRCSPRSGDLSVYWYQQSLDQGLQFLIQYYNGEERAKGNILERFSAQQFPDLHSELNLSSLELGDSALYFCASSVEPGANEQFFGPGTRLTVL.

Only a few counts were recorded for this clonotype. This sequence joins TRBV28 and TRBJ1-6, with 8 nucleotides matching TRBD1. Trimming cost V 3 bases and J 7 bases; bases outside gene matches: 5. The CDR3 is 15 amino acids. CDR1 and CDR2 (germline): MDHEN, SYDVKM. This CDR3 reads CASSFGDRGNSPLHF. For the CDR3, the DNA is TGTGCCAGCAGTTTCGGAGACAGGGGAAATTCACCCCTCCACTTT.

This clonotype has a handful of counts. The missing conserved phenylalanine or tryptophan at the end of this CDR3 makes a read error likely. The DNA is omitted, as the CDR3 cannot be located on it reliably, and the CDR3 follows TCRdb's listing. The rearrangement links TRBV12-3 or TRBV12-4 to TRBJ1-1; the table's D call, TRBD1, has no DNA check behind it. 11 amino acids form the CDR3, both terminal residues included. CDR3 protein: CASSLGGPLTI.